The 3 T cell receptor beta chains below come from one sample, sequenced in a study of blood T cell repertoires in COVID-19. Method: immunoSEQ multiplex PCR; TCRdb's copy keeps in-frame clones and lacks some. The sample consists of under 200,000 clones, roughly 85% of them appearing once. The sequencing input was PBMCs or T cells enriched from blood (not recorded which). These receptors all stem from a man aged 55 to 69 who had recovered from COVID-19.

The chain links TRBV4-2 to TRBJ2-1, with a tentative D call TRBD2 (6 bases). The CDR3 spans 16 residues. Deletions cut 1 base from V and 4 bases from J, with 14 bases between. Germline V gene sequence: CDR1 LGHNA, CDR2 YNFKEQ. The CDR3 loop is CASSQGGASVYNEQFF. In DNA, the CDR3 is TGTGCCAGCAGCCAAGGGGGCGCTAGCGTATACAATGAGCAGTTCTTC.

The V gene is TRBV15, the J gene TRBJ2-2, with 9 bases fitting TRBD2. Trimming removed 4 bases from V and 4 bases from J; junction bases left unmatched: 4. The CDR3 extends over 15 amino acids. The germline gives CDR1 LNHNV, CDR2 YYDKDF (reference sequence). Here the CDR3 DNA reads TGTGCCACCAGCATCTTGCGGGGGGGCACCGGGGAGCTGTTTTTT. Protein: CATSILRGGTGELFF.

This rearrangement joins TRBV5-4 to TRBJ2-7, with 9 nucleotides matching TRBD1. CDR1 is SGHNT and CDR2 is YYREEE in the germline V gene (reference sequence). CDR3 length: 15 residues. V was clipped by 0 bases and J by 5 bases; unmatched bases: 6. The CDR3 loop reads CASSLGGQGINEQYF. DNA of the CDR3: TGTGCCAGCAGCTTGGGAGGACAGGGGATCAACGAGCAGTACTTC.